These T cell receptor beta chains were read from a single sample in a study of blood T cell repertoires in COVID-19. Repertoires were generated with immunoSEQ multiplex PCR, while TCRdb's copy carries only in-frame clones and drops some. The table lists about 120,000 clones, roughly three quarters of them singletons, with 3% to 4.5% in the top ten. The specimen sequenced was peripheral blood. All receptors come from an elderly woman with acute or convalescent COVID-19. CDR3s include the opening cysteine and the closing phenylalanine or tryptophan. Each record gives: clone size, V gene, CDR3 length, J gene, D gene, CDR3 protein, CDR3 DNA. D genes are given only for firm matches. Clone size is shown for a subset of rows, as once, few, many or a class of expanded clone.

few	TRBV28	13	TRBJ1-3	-	CASSEEGRDTIYF	TGTGCCAGCAGTGAGGAGGGGCGGGACACCATATATTTT
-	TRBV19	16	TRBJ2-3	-	CASSPIRIGGTDTQYF	TGTGCCAGTAGCCCAATCCGGATCGGGGGCACAGATACGCAGTATTTT
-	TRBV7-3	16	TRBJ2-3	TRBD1	CASSLAGTGGTDTQYF	TGTGCCAGCAGCTTAGCGGGGACAGGGGGAACAGATACGCAGTATTTT
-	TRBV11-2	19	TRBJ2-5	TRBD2	CASSLGLGLAGGFVETQYF	TGTGCCAGCAGCTTAGGCCTCGGGCTAGCGGGGGGGTTTGTAGAGACCCAGTACTTC
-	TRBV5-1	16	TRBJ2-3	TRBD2	CASSSSLAGYTDTQYF	TGCGCCAGCAGCTCGTCACTAGCGGGATACACAGATACGCAGTATTTT
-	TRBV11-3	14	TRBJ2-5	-	CASSLSGGRETQYF	TGTGCCAGCAGCTTATCCGGGGGTAGGGAGACCCAGTACTTC
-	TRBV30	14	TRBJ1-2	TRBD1	CAWSETGGSDGYTF	TGTGCCTGGAGTGAAACAGGGGGCTCTGATGGCTACACCTTC
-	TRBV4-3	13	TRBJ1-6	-	CASSQEGVPPLHF	TGCGCCAGCAGCCAAGAAGGAGTCCCACCCCTCCACTTT
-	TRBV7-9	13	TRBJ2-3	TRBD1	CASRRQGADTQYF	TGTGCCAGCAGGAGACAGGGAGCAGATACGCAGTATTTT
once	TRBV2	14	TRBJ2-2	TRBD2	CASARAGGTGELFF	TGTGCCAGCGCCAGGGCGGGAGGGACCGGGGAGCTGTTTTTT
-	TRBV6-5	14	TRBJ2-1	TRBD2	CASSYRTSGYEQFF	TGTGCCAGCAGTTATAGGACTAGCGGGTATGAGCAGTTCTTC
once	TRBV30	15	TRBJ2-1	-	CAWMPGPQHPNEQFF	TGTGCCTGGATGCCGGGTCCCCAACACCCTAATGAGCAGTTCTTC
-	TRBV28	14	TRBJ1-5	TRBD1	CASSLQGAVQPQHF	TGTGCCAGCAGTCTACAGGGGGCAGTGCAGCCCCAGCATTTT
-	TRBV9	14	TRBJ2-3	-	CASSVRERADTQYF	TGTGCCAGCAGCGTACGGGAGAGGGCAGATACGCAGTATTTT
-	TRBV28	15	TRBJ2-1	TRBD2	CASSLGLAGMGEQFF	TGTGCCAGCAGTTTGGGACTAGCGGGGATGGGTGAGCAGTTCTTC
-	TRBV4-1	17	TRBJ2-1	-	CASSQDTRGSSYNEQFF	TGCGCCAGCAGCCAAGATACGCGAGGAAGCTCCTACAATGAGCAGTTCTTC
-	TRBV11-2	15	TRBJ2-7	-	CASSLWAGNSYEQYF	TGTGCCAGCAGCCTCTGGGCGGGGAACTCCTACGAGCAGTACTTC
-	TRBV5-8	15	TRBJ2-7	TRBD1	CASSSEDRGPYEQYF	TGTGCCAGCAGCTCGGAGGACAGGGGGCCCTACGAGCAGTACTTC
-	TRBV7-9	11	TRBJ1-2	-	CASSYSGGYTF	TGTGCCAGCAGTTACTCGGGGGGCTACACCTTC
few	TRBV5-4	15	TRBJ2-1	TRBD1	CASSGGTGGYNEQFF	TGTGCCAGCAGCGGGGGGACAGGGGGTTACAATGAGCAGTTCTTC
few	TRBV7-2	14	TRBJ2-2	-	CASNPNPMVGELFF	TGTGCCAGCAACCCTAACCCCATGGTCGGGGAGCTGTTTTTT
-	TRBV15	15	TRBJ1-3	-	CATSYDRMSGNTIYF	TGTGCCACCAGCTACGACAGGATGTCTGGAAACACCATATATTTT
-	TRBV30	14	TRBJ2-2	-	CAWRAGMNTGELFF	TGTGCCTGGAGGGCAGGGATGAACACCGGGGAGCTGTTTTTT
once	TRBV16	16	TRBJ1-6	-	CASSQRRGSYNSPLHF	TGTGCCAGCAGCCAGCGGCGGGGTTCCTATAATTCACCCCTCCACTTT
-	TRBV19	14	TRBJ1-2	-	CASSQYREGNGYTF	TGTGCCAGTAGCCAGTACAGGGAAGGGAATGGCTACACCTTC
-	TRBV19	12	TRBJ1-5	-	CASRDQGQPQHF	TGTGCCAGTAGGGACCAGGGACAGCCCCAGCATTTT
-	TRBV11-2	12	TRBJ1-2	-	CASSLDLRSYTF	TGTGCCAGCAGCTTAGATCTTCGTAGCTACACCTTC
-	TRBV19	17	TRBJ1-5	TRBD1	CATQNMGTGVSNQPQHF	TGTGCCACCCAAAATATGGGGACAGGGGTAAGCAATCAGCCCCAGCATTTT
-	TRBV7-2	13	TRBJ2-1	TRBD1	CASSSYRGNEQFF	TGTGCCAGCAGCTCCTACAGGGGGAATGAGCAGTTCTTC
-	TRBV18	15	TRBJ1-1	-	CASSPSTGMNTEAFF	TGTGCCAGCTCACCAAGTACAGGGATGAACACTGAAGCTTTCTTT
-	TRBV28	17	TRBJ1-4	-	CASSLSTRDGPNEKLFF	TGTGCCAGCAGTTTATCTACTAGAGACGGACCAAATGAAAAACTGTTTTTT
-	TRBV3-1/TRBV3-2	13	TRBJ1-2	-	CASSHPRGDGYTF	TGTGCCAGCAGCCATCCCAGGGGTGATGGCTACACCTTC
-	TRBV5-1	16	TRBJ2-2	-	CASSLAPDGGPGELFF	TGCGCCAGCAGCTTGGCGCCCGATGGGGGCCCCGGGGAGCTGTTTTTT
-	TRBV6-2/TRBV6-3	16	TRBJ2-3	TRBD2	CASSYSPSGATDTQYF	TGTGCCAGCAGTTACTCGCCTAGCGGGGCGACAGATACGCAGTATTTT
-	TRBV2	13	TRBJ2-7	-	CASSEDRVYEQYF	TGTGCCAGCAGCGAAGACAGAGTCTACGAGCAGTACTTC
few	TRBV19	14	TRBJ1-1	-	CASTPTAANTEAFF	TGTGCCAGTACCCCGACGGCGGCGAACACTGAAGCTTTCTTT
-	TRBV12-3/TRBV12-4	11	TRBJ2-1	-	CASSLQAEQFF	TGTGCCAGCAGTTTACAGGCGGAGCAGTTCTTC
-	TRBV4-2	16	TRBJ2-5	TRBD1	CASSQTGGPGGETQYF	TGTGCCAGCAGCCAAACAGGGGGCCCTGGAGGAGAGACCCAGTACTTC
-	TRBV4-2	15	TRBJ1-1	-	CASSRDQGSGTEAFF	TGTGCCAGCAGCAGAGACCAGGGTTCGGGCACTGAAGCTTTCTTT
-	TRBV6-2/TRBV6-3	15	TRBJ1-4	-	CASSYAGGANEKLFF	TGTGCCAGCAGTTACGCGGGGGGTGCTAATGAAAAACTGTTTTTT
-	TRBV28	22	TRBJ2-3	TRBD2	CASRTVDRGRASGRAGTDTQYF	TGTGCCAGCAGAACCGTGGACAGGGGTCGAGCTAGCGGGAGGGCCGGCACAGATACGCAGTATTTT
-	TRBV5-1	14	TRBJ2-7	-	CASSLDYRSYEQYF	TGCGCCAGCAGCTTGGATTACAGATCCTACGAGCAGTACTTC
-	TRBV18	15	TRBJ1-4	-	CASSRLRDTNEKLFF	TGTGCCAGCTCCCGATTGCGGGATACTAATGAAAAACTGTTTTTT
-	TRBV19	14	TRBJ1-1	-	CASSKSTLNTEAFF	TGTGCCAGTAGTAAGAGCACGTTGAACACTGAAGCTTTCTTT
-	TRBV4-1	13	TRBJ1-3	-	CASSQSRRNTIYF	TGCGCCAGCAGCCAATCCCGTAGAAACACCATATATTTT
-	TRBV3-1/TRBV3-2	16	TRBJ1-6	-	CASSQGSGSGNSPLHF	TGTGCCAGCAGCCAAGGATCGGGGTCGGGTAATTCACCCCTCCACTTT
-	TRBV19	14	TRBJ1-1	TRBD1	CASSRQGRSTEAFF	TGTGCCAGTAGTCGACAGGGGAGGAGTACTGAAGCTTTCTTT
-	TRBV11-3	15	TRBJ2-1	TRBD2	CASSPGLAVYNEQFF	TGTGCCAGCAGCCCGGGACTAGCGGTATACAATGAGCAGTTCTTC
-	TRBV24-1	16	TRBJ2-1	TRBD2	CATGLAGGPSYNEQFF	TGTGCCACCGGACTAGCGGGAGGGCCTTCCTACAATGAGCAGTTCTTC
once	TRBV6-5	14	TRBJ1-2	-	CASSPGTQGFGYTF	TGTGCCAGCAGTCCCGGGACTCAGGGATTTGGCTACACCTTC
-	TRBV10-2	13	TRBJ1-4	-	CASTGATNEKLFF	TGCGCCAGCACCGGGGCAACTAATGAAAAACTGTTTTTT
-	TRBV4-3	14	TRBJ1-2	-	CASSQVQGFDGYTF	TGCGCCAGCAGCCAAGTCCAGGGATTCGACGGCTACACCTTC
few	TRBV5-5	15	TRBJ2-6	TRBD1	CASSEQGAGANVLTF	TGTGCCAGCAGTGAGCAGGGGGCTGGGGCCAACGTCCTGACTTTC